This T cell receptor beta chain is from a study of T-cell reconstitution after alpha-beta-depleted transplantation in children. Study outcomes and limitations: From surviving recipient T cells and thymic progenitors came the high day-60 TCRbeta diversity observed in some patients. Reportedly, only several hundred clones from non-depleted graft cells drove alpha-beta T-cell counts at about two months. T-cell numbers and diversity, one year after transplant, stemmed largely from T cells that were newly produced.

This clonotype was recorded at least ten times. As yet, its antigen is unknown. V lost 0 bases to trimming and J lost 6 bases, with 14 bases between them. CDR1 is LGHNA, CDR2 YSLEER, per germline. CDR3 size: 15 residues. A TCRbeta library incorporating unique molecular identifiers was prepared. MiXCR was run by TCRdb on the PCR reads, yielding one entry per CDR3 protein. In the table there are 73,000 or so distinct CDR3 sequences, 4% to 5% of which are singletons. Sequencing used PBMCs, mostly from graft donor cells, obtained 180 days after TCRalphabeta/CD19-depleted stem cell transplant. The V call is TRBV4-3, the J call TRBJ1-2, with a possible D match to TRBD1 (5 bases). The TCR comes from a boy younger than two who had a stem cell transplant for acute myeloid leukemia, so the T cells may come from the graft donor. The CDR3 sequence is CASSQDQGVSDGYTF. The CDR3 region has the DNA TGCGCCAGCAGCCAAGATCAAGGGGTTTCCGATGGCTACACCTTC.